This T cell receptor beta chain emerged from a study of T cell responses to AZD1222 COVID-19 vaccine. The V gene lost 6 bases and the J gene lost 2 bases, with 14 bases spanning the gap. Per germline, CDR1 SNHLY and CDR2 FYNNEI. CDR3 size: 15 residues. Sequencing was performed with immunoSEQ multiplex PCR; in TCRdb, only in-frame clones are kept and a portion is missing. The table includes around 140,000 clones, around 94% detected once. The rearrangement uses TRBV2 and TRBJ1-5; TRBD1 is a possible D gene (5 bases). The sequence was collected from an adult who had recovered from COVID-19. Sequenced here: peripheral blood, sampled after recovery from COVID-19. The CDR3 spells CASRAQGVRNQPQHF. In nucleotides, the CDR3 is TGTGCCAGCAGGGCCCAGGGTGTCCGCAATCAGCCCCAGCATTTT. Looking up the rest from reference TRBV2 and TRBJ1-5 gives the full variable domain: EPEVTQTPSHQVTQMGQEVILRCVPISNHLYFYWYRQILGQKVEFLVSFYNNEISEKSEIFDDQFSVERPDGSNFTLKIRSTKLEDSAMYFCASRAQGVRNQPQHFGDGTRLSIL.